The 26 T cell receptor beta chains given below trace back to one sample, sequenced in a study of PD-L1 blockade in urothelial cancer. The table came from immunoSEQ multiplex PCR; TCRdb's copy has only in-frame clones and leaves some out. The sample has 20,000 to 25,000 clones; about four fifths are singletons. The input for sequencing was PBMCs, taken around atezolizumab (anti-PD-L1) treatment. The origin of the receptors is a man between 65 and 85 years old with urothelial cancer.

The chain is built from TRBV5-1 and TRBJ2-7; no definite D call. CDR3 length: 14 amino acids. The V and J ends lost 2 bases and 3 bases respectively, with 12 bases between them. Per germline, CDR1 SGHRS and CDR2 YFSETQ. CDR3 residues: CASSFLRIGYEQYF. In DNA form, the CDR3 reads TGCGCCAGCAGCTTTCTTAGAATCGGCTACGAGCAGTACTTC.

This chain links TRBV7-9 with TRBJ2-6; TRBD1 matches at 7 bases. The J segment lost 0 bases and the V segment lost 2 bases, leaving 4 bases of the junction unmatched. The CDR3 is 17 amino acids. In germline, CDR1 is SEHNR, CDR2 FQNEAQ (reference sequence). The CDR3 nucleotides read TGTGCCAGCAGCTTATGGCAGGGGGTCTCTGGGGCCAACGTCCTGACTTTC. This codes for CASSLWQGVSGANVLTF.

J is TRBJ1-1 and V is TRBV6-1; D is possibly TRBD1 (5 bases). There are 13 residues in the CDR3. Germline V gives CDR1 MNHNS, CDR2 SASEGT. The V gene lost 10 bases and the J gene lost 3 bases, with 15 bases spanning the gap. The CDR3 here is CAISGQSHTEAFF. DNA of the CDR3: TGTGCCATCTCAGGACAAAGCCACACTGAAGCTTTCTTT.

The V call is TRBV5-1, the J call TRBJ1-4; 11 bases are shared with TRBD1. Germline trimming cut 4 bases from V and 8 bases from J; bases unmatched to any gene: 7. Germline assignment: CDR1 SGHRS and CDR2 YFSETQ. The CDR3 sequence is 15 residues long. In DNA form, the CDR3 reads TGCGCCAGCAGCGGACAGGGGGCCCGAGGCGAAAAACTGTTTTTT. This gives the protein CASSGQGARGEKLFF.

This chain connects TRBV5-1 to TRBJ2-2, with D perhaps TRBD1 (5 bases). Germline V gene lookup returns CDR1 SGHRS and CDR2 YFSETQ. The CDR3 extends over 14 amino acids. Trimming left V 0 bases short and J 6 bases short, with 9 bases between. The CDR3 protein is CASSLELGPGELFF. DNA of the CDR3: TGCGCCAGCAGCTTGGAATTGGGGCCCGGGGAGCTGTTTTTT.

This sequence joins TRBV5-1 and TRBJ2-5, with a tentative D call TRBD2 (5 bases). CDR1 and CDR2 (germline): SGHRS, YFSETQ. With 0 bases removed from V and 5 bases from J, the gap between germline ends came to 11 bases. The CDR3 is 14 amino acids. The CDR3 reads CASSLGTLGETQYF. CDR3 nucleotides: TGCGCCAGCAGCTTGGGAACACTAGGGGAGACCCAGTACTTC.

The genes are TRBV27 and TRBJ2-7, with D possibly matching TRBD2 (6 bases). V was cut by 10 bases and J by 0 bases, with 13 bases left in between. Germline assignment: CDR1 MNHEY and CDR2 SMNVEV (reference sequence). This CDR3 contains 13 residues. This CDR3 is CATVGLRSYEQYF. In nucleotides, the CDR3 is TGTGCCACCGTGGGACTCCGCTCCTACGAGCAGTACTTC.

V and J are TRBV6-4 and TRBJ1-2; D gene uncertain. Trimming shortened V by 8 bases and J by 4 bases, and 17 bases separated the two germline ends. Germline V CDR1 and CDR2: MRHNA, SNTAGT. The CDR3 runs to 14 residues. The DNA of the CDR3 is TGTGCCAGCCTTAGACGGGGTCTAGGCTATGGCTACACCTTC. Translating it yields CASLRRGLGYGYTF.

In its sample, this clone was seen a few times. The chain uses TRBV19 and TRBJ2-1; maybe TRBD2 (5 bases). V was trimmed by 9 bases and J by 3 bases, leaving 12 bases between them. The CDR3 contains 13 residues. Looked up from germline, CDR1 is LNHDA and CDR2 is SQIVND (reference sequence). In nucleotides, the CDR3 is TGTGCCAGCGCAGACGGACTCTACAATGAGCAGTTCTTC. Translated: CASADGLYNEQFF.

V usage is TRBV18 and J usage is TRBJ2-7; D perhaps matches TRBD2 (5 bases). The CDR3 is made up of 14 amino acids. Germline loops: CDR1 KGHSH, CDR2 LQKENI. The ends were cut back, 2 bases at V and 3 bases at J, with 11 bases in the middle. The CDR3 DNA is TGTGCCAGCTCACCATTTAAGGGAGACTACGAGCAGTACTTC. The encoded protein is CASSPFKGDYEQYF.

The chain is built from TRBV7-3 and TRBJ2-2; 7 bases align to TRBD2. CDR1 is SGHTA and CDR2 is FQGTGA in the germline V gene. The CDR3 is made up of 15 amino acids. V trimming: 4 bases; J trimming: 0 bases; junction bases outside the gene matches: 2. CDR3 in amino acids: CASSSTSSNTGELFF. In nucleotides, the CDR3 is TGTGCCAGCAGCTCGACTAGCTCGAACACCGGGGAGCTGTTTTTT. Filled out from reference TRBV7-3 and TRBJ2-2, the complete variable domain reads GAGVSQTPSNKVTEKGKYVELRCDPISGHTALYWYRQSLGQGPEFLIYFQGTGAADDSGLPNDRFFAVRPEGSVSTLKIQRTERGDSAVYLCASSSTSSNTGELFFGEGSRLTVL.

The chain recombines TRBV7-6 with TRBJ1-1; D unclear. V lost 0 bases and J 0 bases, leaving 8 bases between the germline ends. Per the germline V gene, CDR1 is SGHVS and CDR2 is FNYEAQ. The CDR3 totals 15 residues. The CDR3 spells CASSLAGGMNTEAFF. DNA of the CDR3: TGTGCCAGCAGCTTAGCGGGCGGGATGAACACTGAAGCTTTCTTT.

The chain employs TRBV2 and TRBJ2-6; 7 nucleotides match TRBD1. Trimming took 0 bases from V and 0 from J; bases not matched to a gene: 8. The CDR3 sequence is 19 residues long. Germline loops: CDR1 SNHLY, CDR2 FYNNEI. This CDR3 is CASSEATHRGSSGANVLTF. In DNA, the CDR3 is TGTGCCAGCAGTGAAGCAACTCACAGGGGTAGCTCTGGGGCCAACGTCCTGACTTTC.

This clone was detected a few times. The chain couples TRBV19 to TRBJ1-2, with a weak D call TRBD1 (6 bases). The CDR3 has 14 amino acids. Deletions cut 8 bases from V and 4 bases from J, with 17 bases between. Germline-derived CDR1 and CDR2 are LNHDA and SQIVND (reference sequence). The CDR3: CASRLGSRGYGYTF. In DNA, the CDR3 is TGTGCCAGTCGGCTGGGGAGCAGGGGCTATGGCTACACCTTC.

The V and J genes are TRBV27 and TRBJ1-5; D gene uncertain. The germline gives CDR1 MNHEY, CDR2 SMNVEV (reference sequence). Trimming took off 5 bases at V and 0 bases at J, with 14 bases between the two ends. The CDR3 sequence is 16 residues long. The chain's CDR3 is CASSPQSQFSNQPQHF. Written as DNA, the CDR3 is TGTGCCAGCAGTCCCCAAAGTCAGTTTAGCAATCAGCCCCAGCATTTT.

The chain carries TRBV28 and TRBJ2-5; the D gene is possibly TRBD1 (6 bases). V lost 5 bases to trimming and J lost 4 bases, with 14 bases between them. CDR1 is MDHEN, CDR2 SYDVKM, per germline. The CDR3 extends over 14 amino acids. The CDR3: CASSRRGMGETQYF. CDR3 coding DNA: TGTGCCAGCAGTCGTAGGGGGATGGGAGAGACCCAGTACTTC.

The chain couples TRBV28 to TRBJ1-3; D is possibly TRBD1 (5 bases). The CDR3 has 13 residues. Germline V lookup: CDR1 MDHEN, CDR2 SYDVKM. Trimming took off 6 bases at V and 0 bases at J, with 6 bases between the two ends. CDR3 in DNA: TGTGCCAGCAGGACAGACTCTGGAAACACCATATATTTT. Protein sequence: CASRTDSGNTIYF.

The chain employs TRBV7-8 and TRBJ2-1, with a possible D match to TRBD2 (6 bases). The CDR3 has 13 residues. Trimming shortened V by 3 bases and J by 10 bases, and 13 bases separated the two germline ends. Looked up from germline, CDR1 is SGHVS and CDR2 is FQNEAQ. This chain's CDR3 is CASSFTGLAEQFF. CDR3 in DNA: TGTGCCAGCAGCTTTACGGGACTCGCAGAGCAGTTCTTC. The variable domain in full, with the rest retrieved from reference TRBV7-8 and TRBJ2-1, is GAGVSQSPRYKVAKRGQDVALRCDPISGHVSLFWYQQALGQGPEFLTYFQNEAQLDKSGLPSDRFFAERPEGSVSTLKIQRTQQEDSAVYLCASSFTGLAEQFFGPGTRLTVL.

The chain is built from TRBV18 and TRBJ2-1; 12 positions match TRBD2. Per germline, CDR1 KGHSH and CDR2 LQKENI. The CDR3 is 15 amino acids. V was clipped by 3 bases and J by 7 bases; unmatched bases: 4. The CDR3 coding sequence is TGTGCCAGCTCACCCCCGCTAGCGGGGGGGAATGAGCAGTTCTTC. Protein product: CASSPPLAGGNEQFF.

The chain recombines TRBV28 with TRBJ1-2, with 9 bases matching TRBD1. Germline loops: CDR1 MDHEN, CDR2 SYDVKM. V lost 6 bases, J lost 6 bases, and 14 bases stayed unmatched. The CDR3 runs to 16 residues. CDR3 in amino acids: CASRRPGQGRGDGYTF. The CDR3 DNA is TGTGCCAGCAGACGCCCGGGACAGGGTCGGGGGGATGGCTACACCTTC.

The rearrangement links TRBV11-2 to TRBJ2-3; 10 bases line up with TRBD1. Germline values: CDR1 SGHAT, CDR2 FQNNGV. The CDR3 runs to 16 residues. V lost 3 bases, J lost 3 bases, and 6 bases stayed unmatched. DNA of the CDR3: TGTGCCAGCAGCTTCCGGACAGGGGGTGGAACAGATACGCAGTATTTT. It encodes CASSFRTGGGTDTQYF.

The genes are TRBV28 and TRBJ1-5; D may be TRBD1 (6 bases). V was trimmed by 4 bases and J by 1 base, leaving 20 bases between them. Germline V gene lookup returns CDR1 MDHEN and CDR2 SYDVKM. CDR3 length equals 18 residues. The CDR3 DNA is TGTGCCAGCAGTTCGATTCTCCGGGACACCAGGAGCAATCAGCCCCAGCATTTT. Translation: CASSSILRDTRSNQPQHF.

The chain has TRBV5-4 and TRBJ2-3; 8 bases map to TRBD2. Per the germline V gene, CDR1 is SGHNT and CDR2 is YYREEE (reference sequence). The CDR3 has 15 residues. Germline trimming cut 0 bases from V and 4 bases from J; bases unmatched to any gene: 4. This CDR3 is CASSLGSGSADTQYF. CDR3 coding DNA: TGTGCCAGCAGCTTGGGGAGCGGGAGCGCAGATACGCAGTATTTT.

The CDR3 region has the DNA TGTGCCTGGAATCCCCCCAGCGGGAGGGCCCACGAGCAGTACTTC. Amino acid sequence: CAWNPPSGRAHEQYF. The chain has TRBV30 and TRBJ2-7, with 10 positions matching TRBD2. The CDR3 runs to 15 residues. CDR1 is GTSNPN, CDR2 SVGIG, per germline (reference sequence). The V and J ends lost 4 bases and 5 bases, in that order; junction bases with no gene match: 11.

The chain employs TRBV28 and TRBJ2-7; weak D call: TRBD1 (6 bases). V was pared by 6 bases and J by 1 base, with 13 bases between. Germline V CDR1 and CDR2: MDHEN, SYDVKM. The CDR3 length is 14 residues. CDR3 bases: TGTGCCAGCAGCCCCTGGGACACTTCCTACGAGCAGTACTTC. This gives the protein CASSPWDTSYEQYF.

This clone was found a few times. The CDR3 here is CASSEGARSNQPQHF. The CDR3 region has the DNA TGTGCCAGCAGTGAGGGGGCTCGTAGCAATCAGCCCCAGCATTTT. The J gene is TRBJ1-5, the V gene TRBV2, with a possible D match to TRBD1 (6 bases). V lost 3 bases and J 0 bases, leaving 9 bases between the germline ends. The CDR3 length is 15 residues. In germline, CDR1 is SNHLY, CDR2 FYNNEI.